Included here is one T cell receptor (beta chain) sequence, with context. Its matching antigen is unknown. Naive CD8 cells were CD45RO-negative, positively selected for CCR7, excluding terminally differentiated effector memory CD45RA+ cells. These data are taken from a study of shared clonotypes between healthy human individuals. Study as a whole: Per-donor plates numbered three CD4 naive, three CD4 memory, two CD8 naive and one CD8 memory. Study-level findings and limits: Relative to clonotypes present in all four donors, those not shared had lower generation probabilities. Specimens sampled were limited to blood, with tissue repertoires likely differing. Among a few donors, about 4.6% of naive CD4 clonotypes were found in common.

Libraries were prepared by immunoSEQ multiplex PCR; TCRdb keeps only in-frame clonotypes and omits some of them. The table lists a few million clones, around 93% of them singletons, with around 1.8% in the top ten. The CDR3 consists of 16 residues. Germline CDR1 and CDR2: MNHEY and SMNVEV (reference sequence). The ends were cut back, 2 bases at V and 5 bases at J, with 19 bases in the middle. Sequenced material: naive CD8+ T cells from PBMCs. This receptor was obtained from a man younger than 35 in good health. Some clones in this sample may be carry-over from other donors' samples. The chain employs TRBV27 and TRBJ2-7; tentative D call: TRBD1 (6 bases). The CDR3, as DNA: TGTGCCAGCAGTTTAGTCCGGGTCAGGGGAAGTGACGAGCAGTACTTC. It translates to CASSLVRVRGSDEQYF.